The clone carrying this T cell receptor (beta chain) was observed many times. The data derive from a study of T cells in Graves' hyperthyroidism and ophthalmopathy. Template material for amplifying TCR beta CDR3 regions consisted of RNA transcripts. HTBI primers were used for first-round RT-PCR of the TCR CDR3. Each CDR3 protein is one row after TCRdb ran MiXCR on the multiplex PCR reads. This table holds 300,000 to 450,000 distinct CDR3 sequences, about 15% found once. Source material: blood. This TCR was recovered from a woman aged 55-75 years with Graves' hyperthyroidism.

CDR3 residues: CASSLANYNEQFF. In DNA, the CDR3 is TGTGCCAGCAGCTTGGCAAACTACAATGAGCAGTTCTTC. The gene calls are TRBV11-2 and TRBJ2-1; no clear D gene. Germline values: CDR1 SGHAT, CDR2 FQNNGV. V was shortened by 3 bases and J by 3 bases, with 6 bases between the two germline ends. The CDR3 is 13 amino acids.